One and the same sample provided the 19 T cell receptor beta chains below, sequenced in a study of T cell repertoires in cytomegalovirus infection. TCRdb re-called the reads with MiXCR, one entry per CDR3 protein. The sample records 150,000 to 200,000 distinct CDR3 sequences, about 21% being singletons. The sample was PBMCs. Every receptor here comes from a human donor in good health (CMV status not recorded). Some clones in this sample may be carry-over from other donors' samples.

The table lists this clonotype with a few counts. The chain joins TRBV3-1 to TRBJ2-7; D is ambiguous. This CDR3 region has 13 residues. Trimming pared 5 bases from V and 4 bases from J, leaving 12 bases between. The germline V gene has CDR1 LGHDT and CDR2 YNNKEL (reference sequence). Written as DNA, the CDR3 is TGTGCCAGCAGCTCGAGGTGGTCGTACGAGCAGTACTTC. Protein sequence: CASSSRWSYEQYF.

This clonotype showed up many times. The chain has TRBV6-6 and TRBJ2-5, with 11 bases lining up with TRBD1. Per germline, CDR1 MNHNY and CDR2 SVGAGI (reference sequence). V trimming: 6 bases; J trimming: 4 bases; junction bases outside the gene matches: 4. The CDR3 loop spans 14 amino acids. CDR3 DNA: TGTGCCAGCAGCCGCGGGACAGGGGGAGAGACCCAGTACTTC. Translating it yields CASSRGTGGETQYF.

As to this clonotype: A read error may produce the germline difference seen at one junction end. V and J are TRBV12-5 and TRBJ1-1; D possibly corresponds to TRBD1 (6 bases). CDR1 is LGHNT, CDR2 FRNRAP, per germline. The CDR3 is made up of 12 amino acids. CDR3 DNA sequence: TGTCCTAGTGGCACAGGGTTCACTGAAGCTTTCTTT. This encodes CPSGTGFTEAFF.

V and J are TRBV19 and TRBJ2-7, with TRBD1 matching over 9 bases. CDR3 length: 15 amino acids. Looked up from germline, CDR1 is LNHDA and CDR2 is SQIVND (reference sequence). J gave up 1 base and V 4 bases, and 5 bases lay outside the gene matches. The CDR3 region is CASSNPGTGSYEQYF. The CDR3 DNA follows: TGTGCCAGTAGTAATCCCGGGACAGGGTCCTACGAGCAGTACTTC.

This clonotype was counted only a few times. The J gene is TRBJ1-3, the V gene TRBV20-1; D may be TRBD1 (6 bases). The CDR3 runs to 13 residues. Deletions cut 4 bases from V and 2 bases from J, with 9 bases between. The germline V gene has CDR1 DFQATT and CDR2 SNEGSKA (reference sequence). The CDR3 nucleotides read TGCAGTGCTAATTCAGGGGCTGGAAACACCATATATTTT. Translating gives CSANSGAGNTIYF.

This clonotype was counted between two and nine times. The rearrangement links TRBV4-1 to TRBJ2-7; 7 bases map to TRBD1. V dropped 1 base and J dropped 2; count of bases not matched to a gene: 5. Germline V CDR1 and CDR2: MGHRA, YSYEKL. The CDR3 consists of 15 residues. The CDR3 protein is CASSQGQGSPYEQYF. The DNA of the CDR3 is TGCGCCAGCAGCCAAGGACAGGGCAGTCCCTACGAGCAGTACTTC.

The chain uses TRBV28 and TRBJ2-3, with 7 bases identical to TRBD1. CDR1 MDHEN and CDR2 SYDVKM come from the germline V gene. Trimming cost V 4 bases and J 2 bases; bases outside gene matches: 3. The CDR3 is 14 amino acids. The CDR3 here is CASSSGTVTDTQYF. The CDR3 DNA follows: TGTGCCAGCAGTTCAGGGACAGTCACAGATACGCAGTATTTT.

In this sample, this clonotype turned up a few times. J is TRBJ1-5 and V is TRBV6-2 or TRBV6-3; 7 bases map to TRBD1. The CDR3 covers 15 residues. V shed 7 bases, J shed 2 bases, and the junction held 8 bases outside the gene matches. CDR1 is MNHEY and CDR2 is SVGEGT in the germline V gene. The CDR3 loop reads CASTPGGSGNQPQHF. CDR3 bases: TGTGCCAGCACCCCAGGGGGGAGTGGCAATCAGCCCCAGCATTTT.

As to this clonotype: An end of the junction differs from the germline gene, which may be a read error. V is TRBV6-1 and J is TRBJ1-2; D unclear. Germline values: CDR1 MNHNS, CDR2 SASEGT. This CDR3 comprises 16 residues. Here the CDR3 reads CASREAADVTGYGYTF. The CDR3 nucleotides are TGTGCCAGCAGAGAAGCCGCGGATGTTACTGGATATGGCTACACCTTC.

The sample holds many counts of this clonotype. The rearrangement links TRBV6-5 to TRBJ2-4; 9 nucleotides line up with TRBD1. This CDR3 spans 19 amino acids. The germline CDR1 and CDR2 sequences are MNHEY and SVGAGI. The V segment lost 0 bases and the J segment 2 bases; nucleotides outside the gene matches: 11. CDR3 region: CASSYSIAGTGSTKNIQYF. Here the CDR3 DNA reads TGTGCCAGCAGTTACTCGATCGCCGGGACAGGGTCGACCAAAAACATTCAGTACTTC.

V and J are TRBV6-2 or TRBV6-3 and TRBJ1-4; maybe TRBD1 (6 bases). The V and J ends lost 6 bases and 8 bases respectively, with 13 bases between them. This CDR3 has 13 residues. Germline CDR1 and CDR2: MNHEY and SVGEGT. The DNA for the CDR3 is TGTGCCAGCAGAAACAGGGTCGGCGAAAAACTGTTTTTT. It yields the protein CASRNRVGEKLFF.

This clonotype was detected ten times or more. The chain recombines TRBV28 with TRBJ1-3; no definite D call. Deletions cut 6 bases from V and 4 bases from J, with 4 bases between. Germline V lookup: CDR1 MDHEN, CDR2 SYDVKM. This CDR3 is 11 amino acids long. CDR3 bases: TGTGCCAGCAGGCTGGGAAACACCATATATTTT. Its protein product is CASRLGNTIYF.

V is TRBV4-1 and J is TRBJ1-4; 7 bases fit TRBD1. Germline V gene lookup returns CDR1 MGHRA and CDR2 YSYEKL. The CDR3 is made up of 13 amino acids. The junction had 4 bases not matched to a gene; V was cut back by 6 bases and J by 6 bases. CDR3 sequence (DNA): TGCGCCAGCAGTCACCAGGGGGATGAAAAACTGTTTTTT. Protein sequence: CASSHQGDEKLFF.

The CDR3 spells CASSVTSGSSNEQYF. The DNA for the CDR3 is TGTGCCAGCAGCGTCACTAGCGGGAGTTCCAACGAGCAGTACTTC. The chain carries TRBV11-3 and TRBJ2-7; 11 nucleotides agree with TRBD2. V shed 5 bases, J shed 5 bases, and the junction held 8 bases outside the gene matches. This CDR3 is built from 15 residues. CDR1 SGHNT and CDR2 YENEEA come from the germline V gene.

V gene TRBV12-3 or TRBV12-4 combines with J gene TRBJ1-1, with a weak D call TRBD1 (6 bases). V was pared by 6 bases and J by 6 bases, with 8 bases between. The CDR3 is 11 residues long. In DNA form, the CDR3 reads TGTGCCAGCAGGGGGGCGGCTGAAGCTTTCTTT. Translated: CASRGAAEAFF.

The V gene is TRBV10-3, the J gene TRBJ2-3, with 8 bases aligning to TRBD2. Germline V CDR1 and CDR2: ENHRY, SYGVKD. J lost 2 bases, V lost 4 bases, and 5 bases had no gene match. The CDR3 has 15 amino acids. As DNA, the CDR3 is TGTGCCATCAGTGCCGGGAGGGCGGACACAGATACGCAGTATTTT. Encoded protein: CAISAGRADTDTQYF.

There are many counts of this clonotype. This chain links TRBV7-2 with TRBJ2-5; 8 bases align to TRBD1. Germline V gene sequence: CDR1 SGHTA, CDR2 FQGNSA. V shed 7 bases and J 7 bases; nucleotides not matched to a gene: 11. The CDR3 length is 14 residues. In nucleotides, the CDR3 is TGTGCCAGCAACCCTCAGGGGGCGGTAGGGACCCAGTACTTC. Amino acid sequence: CASNPQGAVGTQYF.

The chain combines TRBV7-2 with TRBJ1-5; D gene unclear. The CDR3 length is 14 residues. V was cut by 4 bases and J by 7 bases, with 14 bases left in between. Germline loops: CDR1 SGHTA, CDR2 FQGNSA. CDR3 coding DNA: TGTGCCAGCAGCTCGTCCCTTCGAGAACAGCCCCAGCATTTT. Translating it yields CASSSSLREQPQHF.

CDR3 region: CASSYYGGESTDTQYF. In DNA, the CDR3 is TGTGCCAGCAGTTATTATGGCGGGGAGAGCACAGATACGCAGTATTTT. This chain joins TRBV6-6 and TRBJ2-3; D may be TRBD2 (6 bases). V was pared by 3 bases and J by 0 bases, with 13 bases between. The germline V gene has CDR1 MNHNY and CDR2 SVGAGI (reference sequence). The CDR3 consists of 16 residues.